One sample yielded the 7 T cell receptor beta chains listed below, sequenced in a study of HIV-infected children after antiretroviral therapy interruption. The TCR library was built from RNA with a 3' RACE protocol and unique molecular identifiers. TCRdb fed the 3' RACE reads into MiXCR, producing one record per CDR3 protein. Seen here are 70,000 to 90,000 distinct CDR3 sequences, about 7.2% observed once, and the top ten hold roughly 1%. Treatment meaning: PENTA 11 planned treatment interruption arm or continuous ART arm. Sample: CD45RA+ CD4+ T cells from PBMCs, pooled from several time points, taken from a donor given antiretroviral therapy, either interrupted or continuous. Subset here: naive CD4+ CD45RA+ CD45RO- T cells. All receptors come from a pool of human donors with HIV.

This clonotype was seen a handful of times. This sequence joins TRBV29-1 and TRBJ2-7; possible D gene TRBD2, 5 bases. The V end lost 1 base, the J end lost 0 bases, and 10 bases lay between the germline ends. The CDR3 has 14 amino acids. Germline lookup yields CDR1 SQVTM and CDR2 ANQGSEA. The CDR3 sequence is CSVEAGRFSYEQYF. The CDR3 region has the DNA TGCAGCGTTGAAGCGGGGAGATTCTCCTACGAGCAGTACTTC.

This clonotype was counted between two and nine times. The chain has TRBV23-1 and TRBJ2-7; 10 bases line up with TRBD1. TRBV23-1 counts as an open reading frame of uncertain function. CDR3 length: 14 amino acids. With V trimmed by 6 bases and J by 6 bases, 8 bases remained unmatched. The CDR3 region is CASRMGDRGVEQYF. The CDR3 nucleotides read TGCGCCAGCAGAATGGGGGACAGGGGAGTCGAGCAGTACTTC.

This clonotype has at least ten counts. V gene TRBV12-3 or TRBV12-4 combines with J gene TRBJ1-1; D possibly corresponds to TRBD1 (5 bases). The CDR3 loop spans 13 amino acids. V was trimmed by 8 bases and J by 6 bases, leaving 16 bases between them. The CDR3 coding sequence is TGTGCCAGCGGAGGAATGAGGGGACCTGAAGCTTTCTTT. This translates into CASGGMRGPEAFF.

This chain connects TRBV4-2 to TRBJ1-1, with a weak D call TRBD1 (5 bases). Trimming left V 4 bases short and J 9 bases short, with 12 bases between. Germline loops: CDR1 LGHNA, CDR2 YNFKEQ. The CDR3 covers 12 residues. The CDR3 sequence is CASSLRGVQAFF. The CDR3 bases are TGTGCCAGCAGCCTCCGGGGGGTTCAAGCTTTCTTT.

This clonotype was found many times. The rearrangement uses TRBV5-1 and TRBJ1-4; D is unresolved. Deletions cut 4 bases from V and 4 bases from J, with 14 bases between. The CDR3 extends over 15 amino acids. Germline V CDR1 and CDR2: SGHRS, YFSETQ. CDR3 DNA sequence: TGCGCCAGCAGCGATCCGACGGAGTTTAATGAAAAACTGTTTTTT. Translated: CASSDPTEFNEKLFF.

The CDR3 DNA sequence: TGTGCCAGTAGTGGAAGTCCGGGACAGGGTAATTCACCCCTCCACTTT. Its translation is CASSGSPGQGNSPLHF. The chain recombines TRBV19 with TRBJ1-6, with TRBD1 matching 9 bases. With 5 bases clipped from V and 6 bases from J, the junction kept 8 bases outside the gene matches. Germline V gene data show CDR1 as LNHDA and CDR2 as SQIVND (reference sequence). This CDR3 is 16 amino acids long.

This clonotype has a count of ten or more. Here the CDR3 reads CASSPRVDPPEQYF. CDR3 nucleotide sequence: TGTGCCAGCAGCCCCAGGGTGGATCCTCCCGAGCAGTACTTC. The genes are TRBV7-2 and TRBJ2-7; a weak D match, TRBD1 (5 bases). CDR3 length: 14 amino acids. CDR1 and CDR2 from the germline V gene are SGHTA and FQGNSA. Trimming shortened V by 5 bases and J by 6 bases, and 17 bases separated the two germline ends.